These T cell receptor beta chains were read from a single sample in a study of blood T cell repertoires in COVID-19. Method: immunoSEQ multiplex PCR; TCRdb's copy keeps in-frame clones and lacks some. The repertoire includes more than 70,000 clones, around nine tenths of them detected once, and roughly 4.5% sits in the top ten. The sequencing input was peripheral blood. The receptors come from a man aged 50-59 years with active or convalescent COVID-19. The CDR3 runs from the conserved cysteine through the conserved F or W. Each record gives: J gene, clone size, CDR3 length, V gene, D gene, CDR3 DNA, CDR3 protein. D genes are given only for firm matches. Size is stated for part of the rows, as once, few or many counts, or as a class when the clone is expanded.

>TRBJ1-1|few|13|TRBV6-5|TRBD1
TGTGCCAGCAATAACAGGGGCAGGACTGAAGCTTTCTTT
CASNNRGRTEAFF
>TRBJ2-6|.|19|TRBV5-8|TRBD1
TGTGCCAGCAGCTTGGGTCCCACAGGGGGACCCTCTGGGGCCAACGTCCTGACTTTC
CASSLGPTGGPSGANVLTF
>TRBJ1-6|.|12|TRBV12-3/TRBV12-4|.
TGTGCCAGCACCGCAGGGGTTTCACCCCTCCACTTT
CASTAGVSPLHF
>TRBJ2-3|.|14|TRBV6-2/TRBV6-3|TRBD1
TGTGCCAGCAGTCCGGGACAGGGTACAGATACGCAGTATTTT
CASSPGQGTDTQYF
>TRBJ1-6|.|14|TRBV15|.
TGTGCCACCAGCAGAGAAACAGAGAATTCACCCCTCCACTTT
CATSRETENSPLHF
>TRBJ1-3|.|14|TRBV5-1|.
TGCGCCAGCAGCTTGGATACAACTGGAAACACCATATATTTT
CASSLDTTGNTIYF
>TRBJ1-2|.|13|TRBV18|.
TGTGCCAGCTCACCAGGCAGGGAAGGTGGCTACACCTTC
CASSPGREGGYTF
>TRBJ2-7|.|15|TRBV28|TRBD1
TGTGCCAGCAGTTTAGGGCAAATCACAGGGGGCGGGCAGTACTTC
CASSLGQITGGGQYF
>TRBJ2-3|.|13|TRBV5-1|.
TGCGCCAGCAGCGACGGGGGGCCAGATACGCAGTATTTT
CASSDGGPDTQYF
>TRBJ2-1|.|16|TRBV6-5|TRBD2
TGTGCCAGCAGTTACCAAATAGCGGGGGATTACAATGAGCAGTTCTTC
CASSYQIAGDYNEQFF
>TRBJ2-5|.|14|TRBV9|TRBD1
TGTGCCAGCAGCGTAGGGCCAGGGGGAGAGACCCAGTACTTC
CASSVGPGGETQYF
>TRBJ1-5|.|16|TRBV5-5|.
TGTGCCAGCAGCTTCGGCTTATATCAGGGCCGGGAGCCCCAGCATTTT
CASSFGLYQGREPQHF
>TRBJ1-5|.|13|TRBV4-1|.
TGCGCCAGCAGCCAGCAGGGTACTCAGCCCCAGCATTTT
CASSQQGTQPQHF
>TRBJ2-2|.|15|TRBV5-4|.
TGTGCCAGCAGGGCCAACGAGGGAAACACCGGGGAGCTGTTTTTT
CASRANEGNTGELFF
>TRBJ2-3|.|15|TRBV6-5|.
TGTGCCAGCAGTTATGTAGCGGCTGGGGCAGATACGCAGTATTTT
CASSYVAAGADTQYF
>TRBJ2-1|once|12|TRBV3-1/TRBV3-2|.
TGTGCCAGCAGCCGCTCGAGCGGTGAGCAGTTCTTC
CASSRSSGEQFF
>TRBJ2-3|.|15|TRBV6-5|TRBD2
TGTGCCAGCAGAAACCGAGCGGGGGGGACAGATACGCAGTATTTT
CASRNRAGGTDTQYF
>TRBJ1-2|few|14|TRBV10-3|TRBD1
TGTGCCATCAGTGAGTCTTGGGACAGACATGGCTACACCTTC
CAISESWDRHGYTF
>TRBJ2-1|.|15|TRBV6-5|TRBD1
TGTGCCAGCAGTAGGGGGGACAGGGGGCTTGGTGAGCAGTTCTTC
CASSRGDRGLGEQFF
>TRBJ1-2|.|13|TRBV2|.
TGTGCCAGCAGTGAGATACAGGTCTATGGCTACACCTTC
CASSEIQVYGYTF
>TRBJ2-3|.|13|TRBV6-2/TRBV6-3|.
TGTGCCAGCAGTTCCGGAGGCTGGGATACGCAGTATTTT
CASSSGGWDTQYF
>TRBJ1-1|.|13|TRBV6-1|.
TGTGCCAGCAGTGAAGCTACAGGAAGGTTTGCTTTCTTT
CASSEATGRFAFF
>TRBJ2-5|.|16|TRBV3-1/TRBV3-2|TRBD1
TGTGCCAGCAGCCAAGTAAGAGGGGGCCACCAAGAGACCCAGTACTTC
CASSQVRGGHQETQYF
>TRBJ2-2|.|17|TRBV28|TRBD1
TGTGCCAGCAGTTTTCTCTACGTGCAGAGGGGGCCCGGGGAGCTGTTTTTT
CASSFLYVQRGPGELFF
>TRBJ2-1|.|17|TRBV9|TRBD2
TGTGCCAGCAGCGCACTGACTAGCGGGGGGGCCGGCAATGAGCAGTTCTTC
CASSALTSGGAGNEQFF
>TRBJ2-4|few|13|TRBV9|.
TGTGCCAGCAGCGTAGGGGGCACAAACATTCAGTACTTC
CASSVGGTNIQYF
>TRBJ2-1|once|16|TRBV5-1|TRBD2
TGCGCCAGCAGCTTGGGCACCGGGACTAGCTACAATGAGCAGTTCTTC
CASSLGTGTSYNEQFF
>TRBJ1-4|once|15|TRBV27|.
TGTGCCAGCAGTTTATCCGGCAGGCCTGAGAAAAAACTGTTTTTT
CASSLSGRPEKKLFF
>TRBJ1-5|.|15|TRBV7-5|.
TGTGTCAGAAGCTTAGGTCGGGGGGCGAGTCAGCCCCAGCATTTT
CVRSLGRGASQPQHF
>TRBJ2-1|.|18|TRBV3-1/TRBV3-2|TRBD2
TGTGCCAGCAGCCTCCAAGGCCTCCTAGCGGAGGGTTACAATGAGCAGTTCTTC
CASSLQGLLAEGYNEQFF
>TRBJ2-1|.|15|TRBV9|TRBD2
TGTGCCAGCAGCGCGACTAGCGGGGATTACAATGAGCAGTTCTTC
CASSATSGDYNEQFF
>TRBJ1-1|once|14|TRBV3-1/TRBV3-2|TRBD1
TGTGCCAGCAGCCAAGGACAGGGGAACACTGAAGCTTTCTTT
CASSQGQGNTEAFF
>TRBJ2-7|.|17|TRBV28|TRBD1
TGTGCCAGCGGAGTTCCCCCCGGGACAGGCCCTATCTACGAGCAGTACTTC
CASGVPPGTGPIYEQYF
>TRBJ1-1|.|13|TRBV5-1|.
TGCGCCAGCAGCTCTTCGGGGGACACTGAAGCTTTCTTT
CASSSSGDTEAFF
>TRBJ1-4|once|16|TRBV6-5|TRBD1
TGTGCCAGCAGTTCGCAAGTGACAGGGAATAATGAAAAACTGTTTTTT
CASSSQVTGNNEKLFF
>TRBJ2-7|.|12|TRBV29-1|.
TGCAGCGCGCTGGGGGGTGCCAACGAGCAGTACTTC
CSALGGANEQYF
>TRBJ1-5|.|15|TRBV4-1|TRBD1
TGCGCCAGCAGCCAACCGGACAGGGAGAATCAGCCCCAGCATTTT
CASSQPDRENQPQHF
>TRBJ2-1|.|15|TRBV7-7|TRBD2
TGTGCCAGCAGCTTAGGGGGACTAGGCAACAATGAGCAGTTCTTC
CASSLGGLGNNEQFF